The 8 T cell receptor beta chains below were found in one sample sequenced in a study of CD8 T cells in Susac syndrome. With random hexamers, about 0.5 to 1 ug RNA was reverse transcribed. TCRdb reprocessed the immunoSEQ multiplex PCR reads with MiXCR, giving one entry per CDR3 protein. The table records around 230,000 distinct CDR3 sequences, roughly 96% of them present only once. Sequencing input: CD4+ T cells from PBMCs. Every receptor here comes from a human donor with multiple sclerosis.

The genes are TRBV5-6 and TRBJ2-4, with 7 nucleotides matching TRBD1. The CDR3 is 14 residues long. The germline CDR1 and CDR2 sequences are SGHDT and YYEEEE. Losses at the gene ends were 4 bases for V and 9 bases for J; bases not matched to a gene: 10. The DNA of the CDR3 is TGTGCCAGCAGCCTGGCCGGGACAGAGTTCATTCAGTACTTC. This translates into CASSLAGTEFIQYF.

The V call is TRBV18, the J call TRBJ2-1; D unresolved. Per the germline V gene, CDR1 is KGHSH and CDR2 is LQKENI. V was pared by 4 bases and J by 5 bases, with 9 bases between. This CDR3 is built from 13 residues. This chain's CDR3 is CASSRQTDNEQFF. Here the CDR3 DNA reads TGTGCCAGCTCACGGCAGACCGACAATGAGCAGTTCTTC. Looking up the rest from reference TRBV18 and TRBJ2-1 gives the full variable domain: NAGVMQNPRHLVRRRGQEARLRCSPMKGHSHVYWYRQLPEEGLKFMVYLQKENIIDESGMPKERFSAEFPKEGPSILRIQQVVRGDSAAYFCASSRQTDNEQFFGPGTRLTVL.

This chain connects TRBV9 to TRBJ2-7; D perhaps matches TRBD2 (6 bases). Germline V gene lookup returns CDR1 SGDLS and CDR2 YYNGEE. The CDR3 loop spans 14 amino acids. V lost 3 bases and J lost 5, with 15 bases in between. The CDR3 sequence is CASSGAGSRDEQYF. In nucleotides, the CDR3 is TGTGCCAGCAGCGGTGCGGGGAGTAGAGACGAGCAGTACTTC.

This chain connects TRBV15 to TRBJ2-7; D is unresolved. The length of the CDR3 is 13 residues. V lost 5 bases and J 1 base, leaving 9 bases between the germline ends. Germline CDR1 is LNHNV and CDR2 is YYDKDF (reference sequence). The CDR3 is CATSLTLSYEQYF. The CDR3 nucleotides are TGTGCCACCAGCCTGACTCTTTCCTACGAGCAGTACTTC.

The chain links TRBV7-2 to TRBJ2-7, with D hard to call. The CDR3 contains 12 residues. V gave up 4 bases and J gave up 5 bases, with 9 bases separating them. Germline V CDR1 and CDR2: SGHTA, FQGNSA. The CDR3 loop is CASSSTPHEQYF. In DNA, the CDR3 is TGTGCCAGCAGCTCCACTCCCCACGAGCAGTACTTC.

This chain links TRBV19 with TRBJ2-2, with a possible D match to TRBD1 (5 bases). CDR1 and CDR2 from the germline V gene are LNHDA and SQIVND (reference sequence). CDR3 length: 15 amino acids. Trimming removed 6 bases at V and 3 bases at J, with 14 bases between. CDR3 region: CASSPGYLDTGELFF. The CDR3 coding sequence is TGTGCCAGTAGCCCAGGGTACTTGGACACCGGGGAGCTGTTTTTT. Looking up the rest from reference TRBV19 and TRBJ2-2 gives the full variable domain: DGGITQSPKYLFRKEGQNVTLSCEQNLNHDAMYWYRQDPGQGLRLIYYSQIVNDFQKGDIAEGYSVSREKKESFPLTVTSAQKNPTAFYLCASSPGYLDTGELFFGEGSRLTVL.

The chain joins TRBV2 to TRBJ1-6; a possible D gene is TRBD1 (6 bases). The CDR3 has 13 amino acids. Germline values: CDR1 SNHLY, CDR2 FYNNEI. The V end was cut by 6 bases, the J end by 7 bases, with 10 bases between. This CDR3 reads CASSADSNSPLHF. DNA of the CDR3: TGTGCCAGCAGCGCGGACAGCAATTCACCCCTCCACTTT.

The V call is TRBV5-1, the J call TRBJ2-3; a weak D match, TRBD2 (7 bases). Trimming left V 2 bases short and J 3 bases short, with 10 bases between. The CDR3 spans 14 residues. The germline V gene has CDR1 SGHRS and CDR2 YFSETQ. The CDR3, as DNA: TGCGCCAGCAGCTTAGAGGGGGGGACAGATACGCAGTATTTT. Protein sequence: CASSLEGGTDTQYF.